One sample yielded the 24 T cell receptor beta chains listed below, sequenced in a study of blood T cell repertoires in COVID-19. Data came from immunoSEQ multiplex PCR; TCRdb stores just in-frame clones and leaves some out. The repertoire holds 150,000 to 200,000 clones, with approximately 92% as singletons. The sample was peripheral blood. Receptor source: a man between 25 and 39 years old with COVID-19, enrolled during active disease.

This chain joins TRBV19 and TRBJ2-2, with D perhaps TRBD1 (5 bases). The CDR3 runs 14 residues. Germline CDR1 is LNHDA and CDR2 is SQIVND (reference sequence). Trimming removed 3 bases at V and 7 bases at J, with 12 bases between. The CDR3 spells CASSIQGIRGELFF. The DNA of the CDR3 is TGTGCCAGTAGTATTCAGGGAATTCGCGGGGAGCTGTTTTTT.

The CDR3 bases are TGTGCCAGCAGCTTAACAGATAGCTCTGGAAACACCATATATTTT. This codes for CASSLTDSSGNTIYF. V gene TRBV7-9 combines with J gene TRBJ1-3; no clear D. Deletions cut 2 bases from V and 0 bases from J, with 8 bases between. Germline V gene sequence: CDR1 SEHNR, CDR2 FQNEAQ (reference sequence). CDR3 size: 15 residues.

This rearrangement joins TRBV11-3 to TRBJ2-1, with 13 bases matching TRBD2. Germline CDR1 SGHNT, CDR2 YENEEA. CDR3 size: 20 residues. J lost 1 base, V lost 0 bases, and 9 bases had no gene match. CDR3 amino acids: CASSLEVGLAGLGSYNEQFF. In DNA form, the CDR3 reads TGTGCCAGCAGCTTAGAGGTGGGACTAGCGGGATTGGGATCCTACAATGAGCAGTTCTTC.

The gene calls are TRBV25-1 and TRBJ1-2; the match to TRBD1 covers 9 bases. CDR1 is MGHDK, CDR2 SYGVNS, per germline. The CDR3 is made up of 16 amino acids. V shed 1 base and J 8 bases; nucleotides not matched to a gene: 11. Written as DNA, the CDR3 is TGTGCCAGCAGTGAATTTGACGGACAGGGGTTTTCCGGCTACACCTTC. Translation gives CASSEFDGQGFSGYTF.

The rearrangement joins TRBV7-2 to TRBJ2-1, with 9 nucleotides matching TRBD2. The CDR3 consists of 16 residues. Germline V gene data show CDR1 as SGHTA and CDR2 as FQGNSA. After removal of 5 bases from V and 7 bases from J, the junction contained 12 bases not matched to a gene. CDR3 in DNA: TGTGCCAGCAGCCTCTTAGCGGGAGCAGGAGGAAATGAGCAGTTCTTC. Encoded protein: CASSLLAGAGGNEQFF.

CDR3 sequence: CASSYPISGTSYNEQFF. The CDR3 DNA reads as TGTGCCAGCAGTTACCCGATTAGCGGGACCTCCTACAATGAGCAGTTCTTC. The chain links TRBV28 to TRBJ2-1; 8 bases agree with TRBD2. This CDR3 contains 17 residues. The junction had 8 bases not matched to a gene; V was cut back by 4 bases and J by 0 bases. The germline CDR1 and CDR2 sequences are MDHEN and SYDVKM.

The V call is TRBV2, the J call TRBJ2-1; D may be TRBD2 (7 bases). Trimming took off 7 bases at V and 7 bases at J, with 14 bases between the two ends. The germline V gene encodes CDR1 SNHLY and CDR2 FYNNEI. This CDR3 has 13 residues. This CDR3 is CASKGDGGNEQFF. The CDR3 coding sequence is TGTGCCAGCAAGGGGGACGGGGGGAATGAGCAGTTCTTC.

CDR3 sequence: CASSHHRGGPISYEQYF. The CDR3 DNA reads TGTGCCAGCAGCCACCATCGAGGGGGACCCATCTCCTACGAGCAGTACTTC. The chain uses TRBV3-1 (or the pseudogene TRBV3-2) and TRBJ2-7, with a weak D call TRBD1 (6 bases). V lost 3 bases and J 0 bases, leaving 18 bases between the germline ends. This CDR3 contains 17 residues. Per germline, CDR1 LGHDT and CDR2 YNNKEL (reference sequence).

CDR3 protein: CASGLTGNYEQYF. In DNA form, the CDR3 reads TGCGCCAGCGGCCTGACAGGGAACTACGAGCAGTACTTC. The chain carries TRBV10-1 and TRBJ2-7; 7 bases map to TRBD1. The CDR3 has 13 residues. V was clipped by 8 bases and J by 3 bases; unmatched bases: 7. Germline assignment: CDR1 WNHNN and CDR2 SYGVQD (reference sequence).

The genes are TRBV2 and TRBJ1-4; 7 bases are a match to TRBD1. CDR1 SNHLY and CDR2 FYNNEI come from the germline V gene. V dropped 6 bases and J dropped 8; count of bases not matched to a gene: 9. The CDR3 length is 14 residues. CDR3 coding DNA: TGTGCCAGCAGCGTCACAGGGGCGGGGGAAAAACTGTTTTTT. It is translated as CASSVTGAGEKLFF.

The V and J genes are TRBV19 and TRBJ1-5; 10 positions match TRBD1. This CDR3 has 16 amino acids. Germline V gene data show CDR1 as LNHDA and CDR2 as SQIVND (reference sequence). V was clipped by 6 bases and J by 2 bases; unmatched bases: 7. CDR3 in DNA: TGTGCCAGTAGCCCGGGGGGGACAGGGGGCAATCAGCCCCAGCATTTT. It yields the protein CASSPGGTGGNQPQHF.

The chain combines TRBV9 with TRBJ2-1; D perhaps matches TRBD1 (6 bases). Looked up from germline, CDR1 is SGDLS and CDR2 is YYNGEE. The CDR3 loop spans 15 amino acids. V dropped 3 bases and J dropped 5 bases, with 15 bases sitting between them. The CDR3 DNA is TGTGCCAGCAGCGGCCTCCGGGACATTCACAATGAGCAGTTCTTC. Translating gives CASSGLRDIHNEQFF.

CDR3 loop: CASSSGTGGTDTQYF. CDR3 nucleotides: TGTGCCAGCAGCTCGGGGACAGGGGGGACAGATACGCAGTATTTT. The chain couples TRBV7-9 to TRBJ2-3; TRBD1 agrees at 11 bases. Germline loops: CDR1 SEHNR, CDR2 FQNEAQ (reference sequence). The length of the CDR3 is 15 residues. V lost 4 bases, J lost 3 bases, and 3 bases stayed unmatched.

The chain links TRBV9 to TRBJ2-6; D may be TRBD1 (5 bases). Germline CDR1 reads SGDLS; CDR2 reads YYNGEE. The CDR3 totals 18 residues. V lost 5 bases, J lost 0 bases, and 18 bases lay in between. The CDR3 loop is CASSGFRADTSGANVLTF. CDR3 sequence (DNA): TGTGCCAGCAGTGGCTTCAGGGCAGACACCTCTGGGGCCAACGTCCTGACTTTC.

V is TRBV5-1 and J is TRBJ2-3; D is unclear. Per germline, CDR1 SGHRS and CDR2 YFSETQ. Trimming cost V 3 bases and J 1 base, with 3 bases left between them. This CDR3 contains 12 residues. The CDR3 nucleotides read TGCGCCAGCAGCTCAGGCACAGATACGCAGTATTTT. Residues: CASSSGTDTQYF.

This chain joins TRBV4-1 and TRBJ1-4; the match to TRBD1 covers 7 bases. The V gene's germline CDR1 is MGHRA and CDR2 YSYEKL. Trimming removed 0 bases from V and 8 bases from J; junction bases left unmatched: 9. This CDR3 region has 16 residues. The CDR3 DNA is TGCGCCAGCAGCCAAGACCCGACAGGGCCATGGGAAAAACTGTTTTTT. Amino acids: CASSQDPTGPWEKLFF.

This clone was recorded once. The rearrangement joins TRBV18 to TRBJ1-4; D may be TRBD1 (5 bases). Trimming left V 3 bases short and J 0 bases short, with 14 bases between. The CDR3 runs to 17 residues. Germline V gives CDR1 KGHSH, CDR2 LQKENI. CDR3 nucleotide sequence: TGTGCCAGCTCACCGGTCGGGGGTTCTGCAACTAATGAAAAACTGTTTTTT. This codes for CASSPVGGSATNEKLFF.

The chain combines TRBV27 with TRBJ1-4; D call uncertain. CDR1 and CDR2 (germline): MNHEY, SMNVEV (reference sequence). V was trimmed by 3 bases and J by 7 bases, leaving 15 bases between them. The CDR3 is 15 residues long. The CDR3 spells CASSLRASKGEKLFF. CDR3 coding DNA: TGTGCCAGCAGTTTGCGGGCCAGTAAGGGTGAAAAACTGTTTTTT.

CDR3 bases: TGTGCCAGCAGTCTAGGACAGGGGGCGGTTTACTTCACAGATACGCAGTATTTT. Translated, it gives CASSLGQGAVYFTDTQYF. The chain has TRBV27 and TRBJ2-3; TRBD1 matches at 11 bases. The ends lost 5 bases at V and 2 bases at J; junction bases unmatched: 12. The CDR3 has 18 residues. The germline V gene encodes CDR1 MNHEY and CDR2 SMNVEV (reference sequence).

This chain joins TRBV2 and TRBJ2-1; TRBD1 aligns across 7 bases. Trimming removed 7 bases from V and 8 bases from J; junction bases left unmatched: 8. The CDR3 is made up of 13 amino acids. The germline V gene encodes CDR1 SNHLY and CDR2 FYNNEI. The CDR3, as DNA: TGTGCCAGCATGGGGACAGATAAAGATGAGCAGTTCTTC. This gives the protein CASMGTDKDEQFF.

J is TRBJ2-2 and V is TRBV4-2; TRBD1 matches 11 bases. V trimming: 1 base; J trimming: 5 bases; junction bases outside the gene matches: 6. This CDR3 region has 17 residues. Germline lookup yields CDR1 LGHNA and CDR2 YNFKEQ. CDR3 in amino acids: CASSQGTGGGGTGELFF. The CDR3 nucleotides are TGTGCCAGCAGCCAAGGGACAGGGGGCGGTGGGACCGGGGAGCTGTTTTTT.

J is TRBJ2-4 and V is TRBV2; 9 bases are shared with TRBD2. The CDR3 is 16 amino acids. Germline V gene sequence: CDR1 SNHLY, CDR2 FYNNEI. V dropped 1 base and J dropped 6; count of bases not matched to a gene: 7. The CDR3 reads CASSEVRAGGVNIQYF. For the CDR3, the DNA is TGTGCCAGCAGTGAAGTCCGGGCGGGAGGGGTAAACATTCAGTACTTC.

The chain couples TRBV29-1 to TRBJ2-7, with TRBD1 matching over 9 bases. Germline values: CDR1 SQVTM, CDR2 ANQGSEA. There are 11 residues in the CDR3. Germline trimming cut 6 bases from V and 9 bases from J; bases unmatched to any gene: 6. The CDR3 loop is CSVGTGRGQYF. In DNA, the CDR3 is TGCAGCGTGGGGACAGGGAGGGGGCAGTACTTC.

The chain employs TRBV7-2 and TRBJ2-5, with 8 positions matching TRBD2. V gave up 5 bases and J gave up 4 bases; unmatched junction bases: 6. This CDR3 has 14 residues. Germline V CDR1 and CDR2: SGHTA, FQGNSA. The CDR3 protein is CASSPRGGSETQYF. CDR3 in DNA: TGTGCCAGCAGCCCCCGGGGGGGCTCAGAGACCCAGTACTTC.